This T cell receptor (beta chain) was documented in a study of HIV-infected patients and healthy controls. This clonotype was observed at least ten times. All unsorted peripheral T cells were captured because whole blood was used without fractionation. Reverse transcription used 450 to 550 ng RNA and constant-region primers for alpha and beta. Separate chain-specific third strand synthesis with multiplexing indices produced the alpha and beta libraries. MiXCR was run by TCRdb on the 5' RACE reads, yielding one entry per CDR3 protein. The sample holds around 7,600 distinct CDR3 sequences, 10% seen once. V shed 3 bases and J shed 2 bases, with 6 bases lying between them. The CDR3 totals 12 residues. The V gene's germline CDR1 is SGHDT and CDR2 YYEEEE.

Sequences were derived from blood, sampled before antiretroviral therapy. This receptor was identified in an adult with HIV infection. V usage is TRBV5-6 and J usage is TRBJ2-7, with D tentatively TRBD1 or TRBD2 (5 bases each). The CDR3 nucleotides read TGTGCCAGCAGCTGGGGACCCTACGAGCAGTACTTC. Its protein product is CASSWGPYEQYF.